The 2 T cell receptor beta chains below all came from one sample that was sequenced in a study of CD8+ T cells in alopecia areata (dated by TCRdb to the late 2010s). The receptor library was made with the immunoSEQ multiplex PCR assay. RNA was extracted from all samples and reverse transcribed into cDNA, which served as template for TCR sequencing. In TCRdb, the immuneACCESS table is reduced to in-frame sequences with V and J assigned. These tables do not hold every clone; where another copy was compared, an unresolved V gene accounts for under half, and the others remain unexplained. The sample contains over 250,000 clones, roughly 60% of them found a single time. 0.75% to 0.95% of the sample comes from the top ten. The intended sense of this specimen's treatment or condition label: oral pan-JAK inhibitor, 5-10 mg twice daily. The sample in question was CD4+ T cells sorted from blood, obtained between weeks 51 and 52, from a patient treated with tofacitinib. These receptors all stem from a human donor with alopecia areata.

The gene calls are TRBV18 and TRBJ2-7, with 12 bases fitting TRBD1. CDR1 is KGHSH, CDR2 LQKENI, per germline. The CDR3 extends over 15 amino acids. J lost 6 bases, V lost 4 bases, and 7 bases had no gene match. CDR3 amino acids: CASSLSGQGAREQYF. In nucleotides, the CDR3 is TGTGCCAGCTCACTTTCGGGACAGGGGGCTCGCGAGCAGTACTTC. Variable domain in full (rest from reference TRBV18 and TRBJ2-7): NAGVMQNPRHLVRRRGQEARLRCSPMKGHSHVYWYRQLPEEGLKFMVYLQKENIIDESGMPKERFSAEFPKEGPSILRIQQVVRGDSAAYFCASSLSGQGAREQYFGPGTRLTVT.

In its sample, this clone was seen a few times. The chain joins TRBV30 to TRBJ2-7; 8 bases align to TRBD1. Germline-derived CDR1 and CDR2 are GTSNPN and SVGIG (reference sequence). The V segment lost 0 bases and the J segment 4 bases; nucleotides outside the gene matches: 14. CDR3 size: 17 residues. The CDR3 sequence: CAWSVALTGERGYEQYF. In nucleotides, the CDR3 is TGTGCCTGGAGTGTAGCCCTGACAGGGGAAAGAGGTTACGAGCAGTACTTC.